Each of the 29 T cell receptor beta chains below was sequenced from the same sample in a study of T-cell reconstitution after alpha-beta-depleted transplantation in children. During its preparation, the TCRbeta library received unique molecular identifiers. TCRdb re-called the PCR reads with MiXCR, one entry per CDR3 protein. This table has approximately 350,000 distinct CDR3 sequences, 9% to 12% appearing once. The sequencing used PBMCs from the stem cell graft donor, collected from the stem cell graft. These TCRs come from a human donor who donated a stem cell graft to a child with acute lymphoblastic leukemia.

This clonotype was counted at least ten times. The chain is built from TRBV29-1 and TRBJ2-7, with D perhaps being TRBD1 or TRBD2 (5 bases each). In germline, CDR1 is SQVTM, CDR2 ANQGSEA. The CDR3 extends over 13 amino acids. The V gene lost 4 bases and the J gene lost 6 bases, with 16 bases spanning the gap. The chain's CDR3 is CSVGGVRAGEQYF. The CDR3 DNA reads TGCAGCGTTGGGGGAGTCAGGGCAGGCGAGCAGTACTTC.

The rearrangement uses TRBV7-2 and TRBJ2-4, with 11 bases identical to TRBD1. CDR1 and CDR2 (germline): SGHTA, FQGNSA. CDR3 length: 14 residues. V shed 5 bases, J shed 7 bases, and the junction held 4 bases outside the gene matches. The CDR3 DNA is TGTGCCAGCAGCCCAAGGACAGGGGGCAACATTCAGTACTTC. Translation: CASSPRTGGNIQYF.

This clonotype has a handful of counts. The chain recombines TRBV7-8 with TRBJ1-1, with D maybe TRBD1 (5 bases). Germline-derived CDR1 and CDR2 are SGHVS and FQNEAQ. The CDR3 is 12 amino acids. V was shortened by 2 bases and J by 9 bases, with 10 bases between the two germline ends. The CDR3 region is CASSLRAGQAFF. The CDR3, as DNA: TGTGCCAGCAGCTTAAGGGCAGGGCAAGCTTTCTTT.

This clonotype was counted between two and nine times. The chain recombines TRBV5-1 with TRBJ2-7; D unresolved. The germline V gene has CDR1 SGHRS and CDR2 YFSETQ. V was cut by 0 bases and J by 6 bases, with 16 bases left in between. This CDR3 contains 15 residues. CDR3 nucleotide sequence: TGCGCCAGCAGCTTGGGCAGGTCAAGTCTCCTCGAGCAGTACTTC. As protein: CASSLGRSSLLEQYF.

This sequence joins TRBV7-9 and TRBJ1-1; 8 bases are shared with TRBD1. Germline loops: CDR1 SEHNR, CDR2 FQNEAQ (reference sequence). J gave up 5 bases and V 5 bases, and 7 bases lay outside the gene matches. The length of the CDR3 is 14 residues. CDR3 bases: TGTGCCAGCAGCACACAGGGGGTTGTGACTGAAGCTTTCTTT. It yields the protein CASSTQGVVTEAFF.

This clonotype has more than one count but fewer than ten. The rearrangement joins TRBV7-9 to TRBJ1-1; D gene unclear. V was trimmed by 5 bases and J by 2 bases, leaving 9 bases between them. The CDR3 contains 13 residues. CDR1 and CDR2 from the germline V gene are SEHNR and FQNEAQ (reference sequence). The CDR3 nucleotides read TGTGCCAGCAGCCCCAACCCAAACACTGAAGCTTTCTTT. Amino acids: CASSPNPNTEAFF.

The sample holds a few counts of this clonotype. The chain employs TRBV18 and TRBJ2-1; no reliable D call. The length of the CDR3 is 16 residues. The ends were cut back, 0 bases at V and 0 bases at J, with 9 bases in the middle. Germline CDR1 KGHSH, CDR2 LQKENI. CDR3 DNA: TGTGCCAGCTCACCACCAGTAGGGAACTCCTACAATGAGCAGTTCTTC. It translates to CASSPPVGNSYNEQFF.

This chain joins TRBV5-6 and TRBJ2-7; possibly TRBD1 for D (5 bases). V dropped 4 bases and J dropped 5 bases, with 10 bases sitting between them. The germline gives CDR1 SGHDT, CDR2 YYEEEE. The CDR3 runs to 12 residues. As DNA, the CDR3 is TGTGCCAGCAGCATACAGGTAAACGAGCAGTACTTC. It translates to CASSIQVNEQYF. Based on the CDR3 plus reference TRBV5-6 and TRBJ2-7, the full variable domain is DAGVTQSPTHLIKTRGQQVTLRCSPKSGHDTVSWYQQALGQGPQFIFQYYEEEERQRGNFPDRFSGHQFPNYSSELNVNALLLGDSALYLCASSIQVNEQYFGPGTRLTVT.

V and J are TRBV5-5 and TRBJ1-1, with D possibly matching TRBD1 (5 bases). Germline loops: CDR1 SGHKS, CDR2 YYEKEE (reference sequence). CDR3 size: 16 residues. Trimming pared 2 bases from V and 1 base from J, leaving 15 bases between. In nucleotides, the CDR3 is TGTGCCAGCAGCTTCCATCCCGGGACCGAGAACACTGAAGCTTTCTTT. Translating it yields CASSFHPGTENTEAFF.

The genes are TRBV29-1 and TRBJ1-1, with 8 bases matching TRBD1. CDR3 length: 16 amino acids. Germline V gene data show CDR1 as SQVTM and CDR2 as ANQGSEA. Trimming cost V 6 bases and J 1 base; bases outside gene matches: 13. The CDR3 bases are TGCAGCGTCGGCCGCTTTTGGGACAGGCAGAACACTGAAGCTTTCTTT. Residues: CSVGRFWDRQNTEAFF.

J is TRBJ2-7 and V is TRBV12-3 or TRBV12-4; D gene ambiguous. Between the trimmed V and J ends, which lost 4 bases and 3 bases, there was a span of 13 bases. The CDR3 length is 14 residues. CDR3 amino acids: CASSSSGDFYEQYF. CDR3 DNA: TGTGCCAGCAGTTCCTCCGGAGATTTCTACGAGCAGTACTTC.

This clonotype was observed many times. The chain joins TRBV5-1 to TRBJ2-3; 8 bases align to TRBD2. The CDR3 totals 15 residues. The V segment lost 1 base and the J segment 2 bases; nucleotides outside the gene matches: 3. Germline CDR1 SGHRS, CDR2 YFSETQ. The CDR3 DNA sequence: TGCGCCAGCAGCTTGAGCGGGAGTGCCACAGATACGCAGTATTTT. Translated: CASSLSGSATDTQYF.

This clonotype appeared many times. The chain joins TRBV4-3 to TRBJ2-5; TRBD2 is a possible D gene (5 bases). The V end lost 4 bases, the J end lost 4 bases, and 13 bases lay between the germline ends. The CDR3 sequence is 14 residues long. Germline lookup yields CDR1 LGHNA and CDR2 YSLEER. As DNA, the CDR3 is TGCGCCAGCAGCCCGGAGTCGGGGATAGAGACCCAGTACTTC. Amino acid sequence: CASSPESGIETQYF.

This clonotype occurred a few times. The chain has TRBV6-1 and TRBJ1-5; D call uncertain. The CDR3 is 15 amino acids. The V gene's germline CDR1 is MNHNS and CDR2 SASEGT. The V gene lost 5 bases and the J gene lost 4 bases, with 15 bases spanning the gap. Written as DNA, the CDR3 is TGTGCCAGCAGTCCGGCGGGTCTCACTAATCAGCCCCAGCATTTT. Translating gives CASSPAGLTNQPQHF.

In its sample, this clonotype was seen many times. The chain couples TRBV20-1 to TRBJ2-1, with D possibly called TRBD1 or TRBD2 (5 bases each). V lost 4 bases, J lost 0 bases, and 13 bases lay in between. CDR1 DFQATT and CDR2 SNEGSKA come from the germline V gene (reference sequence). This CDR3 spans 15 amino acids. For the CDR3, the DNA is TGCAGTGCTAAGTGGGACCTAAGCTCCTACAATGAGCAGTTCTTC. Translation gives CSAKWDLSSYNEQFF.

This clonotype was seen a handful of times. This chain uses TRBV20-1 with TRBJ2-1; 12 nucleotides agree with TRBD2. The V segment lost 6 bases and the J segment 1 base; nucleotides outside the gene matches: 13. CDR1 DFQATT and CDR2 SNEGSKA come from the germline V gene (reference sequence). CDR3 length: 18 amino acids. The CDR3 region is CSALSRGTSGLSYNEQFF. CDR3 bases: TGCAGTGCCCTTAGCCGTGGGACTAGCGGGCTATCCTACAATGAGCAGTTCTTC.

CDR3 bases: TGCGCCAGCAGCTTGAACGGGAGGGGAAAAGAGACCCAGTACTTC. This translates into CASSLNGRGKETQYF. The chain links TRBV5-1 to TRBJ2-5, with TRBD2 identical over 8 bases. This CDR3 comprises 15 residues. Trimming at V came to 1 base and at J to 3 bases, leaving 5 bases not matched to a gene. CDR1 is SGHRS and CDR2 is YFSETQ in the germline V gene.

The CDR3 here is CASSWEDQGGYEQYF. The CDR3 nucleotides are TGTGCCAGCTCTTGGGAGGACCAGGGCGGGTACGAGCAGTACTTC. The chain employs TRBV12-3 or TRBV12-4 and TRBJ2-7, with a weak D call TRBD2 (6 bases). The V end lost 8 bases, the J end lost 4 bases, and 21 bases lay between the germline ends. This CDR3 contains 15 residues.

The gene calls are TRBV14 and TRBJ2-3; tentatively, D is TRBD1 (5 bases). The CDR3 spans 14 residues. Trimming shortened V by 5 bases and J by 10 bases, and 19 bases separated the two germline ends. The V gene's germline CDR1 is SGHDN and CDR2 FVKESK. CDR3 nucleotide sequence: TGTGCCAGCAGCAAAACTACAACTCAGGGTGCGCAGTATTTT. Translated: CASSKTTTQGAQYF.

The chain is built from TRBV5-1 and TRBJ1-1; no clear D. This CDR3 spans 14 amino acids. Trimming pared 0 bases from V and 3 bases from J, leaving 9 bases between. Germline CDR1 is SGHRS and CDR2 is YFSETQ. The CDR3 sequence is CASSLGSGYTEAFF. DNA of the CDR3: TGCGCCAGCAGCTTGGGTTCGGGGTACACTGAAGCTTTCTTT.

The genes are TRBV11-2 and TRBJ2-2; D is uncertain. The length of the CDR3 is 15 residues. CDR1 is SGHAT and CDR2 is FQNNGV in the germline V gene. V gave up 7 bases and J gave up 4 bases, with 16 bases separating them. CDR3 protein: CASIPRATITGELFF. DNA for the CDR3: TGTGCCAGCATCCCCCGGGCTACTATCACCGGGGAGCTGTTTTTT. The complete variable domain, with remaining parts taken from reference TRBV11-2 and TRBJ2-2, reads EAGVAQSPRYKIIEKRQSVAFWCNPISGHATLYWYQQILGQGPKLLIQFQNNGVVDDSQLPKDRFSAERLKGVDSTLKIQPAKLEDSAVYLCASIPRATITGELFFGEGSRLTVL.

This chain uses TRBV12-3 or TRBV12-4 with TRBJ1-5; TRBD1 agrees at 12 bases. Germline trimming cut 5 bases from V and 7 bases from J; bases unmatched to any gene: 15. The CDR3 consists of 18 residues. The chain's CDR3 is CASSHSSGQGASGQPQHF. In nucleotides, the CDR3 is TGTGCCAGCAGTCACTCCTCGGGACAGGGGGCCTCGGGGCAGCCCCAGCATTTT.

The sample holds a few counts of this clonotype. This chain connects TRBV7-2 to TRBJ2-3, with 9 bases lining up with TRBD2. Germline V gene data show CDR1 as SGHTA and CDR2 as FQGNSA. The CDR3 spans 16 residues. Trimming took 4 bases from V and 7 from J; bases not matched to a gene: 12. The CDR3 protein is CASSSFSGRNLNTQYF. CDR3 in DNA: TGTGCCAGCAGCTCATTTAGCGGGAGAAATTTGAATACGCAGTATTTT.

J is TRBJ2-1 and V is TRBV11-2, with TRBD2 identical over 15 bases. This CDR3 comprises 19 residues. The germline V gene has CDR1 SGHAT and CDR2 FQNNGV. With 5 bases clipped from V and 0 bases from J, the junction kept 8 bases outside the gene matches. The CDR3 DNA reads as TGTGCCAGCAGCCATACCGGGACTAGCGGGAGGATCTCCTACAATGAGCAGTTCTTC. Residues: CASSHTGTSGRISYNEQFF.

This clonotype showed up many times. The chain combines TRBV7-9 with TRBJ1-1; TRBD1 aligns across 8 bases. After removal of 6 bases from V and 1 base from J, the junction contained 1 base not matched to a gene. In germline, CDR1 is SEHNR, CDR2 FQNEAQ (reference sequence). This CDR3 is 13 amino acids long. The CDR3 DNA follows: TGTGCCAGCAGAGGACAGGGGAACACTGAAGCTTTCTTT. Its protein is CASRGQGNTEAFF.

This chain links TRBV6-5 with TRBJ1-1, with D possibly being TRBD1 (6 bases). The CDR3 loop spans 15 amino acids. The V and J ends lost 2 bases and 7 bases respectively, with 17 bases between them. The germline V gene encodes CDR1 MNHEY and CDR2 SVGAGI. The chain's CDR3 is CASSYNNRVGGEAFF. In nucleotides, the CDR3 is TGTGCCAGCAGTTACAATAACAGGGTGGGCGGTGAAGCTTTCTTT.

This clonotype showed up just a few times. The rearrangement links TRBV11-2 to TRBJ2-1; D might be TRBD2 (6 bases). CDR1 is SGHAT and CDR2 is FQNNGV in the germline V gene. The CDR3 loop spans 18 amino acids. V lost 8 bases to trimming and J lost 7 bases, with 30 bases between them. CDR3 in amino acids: CASGYQPFAGRVLNEQFF. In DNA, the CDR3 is TGTGCCAGCGGATACCAACCCTTTGCCGGGAGAGTTCTGAATGAGCAGTTCTTC.

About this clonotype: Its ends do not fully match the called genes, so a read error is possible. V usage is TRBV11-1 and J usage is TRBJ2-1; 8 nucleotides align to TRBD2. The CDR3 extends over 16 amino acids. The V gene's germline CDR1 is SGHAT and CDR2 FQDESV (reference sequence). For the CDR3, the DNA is TGTGCCAGCAGCCCGGGACTAGATCTCACCTACAATGACCAGTTCTTC. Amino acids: CASSPGLDLTYNDQFF.

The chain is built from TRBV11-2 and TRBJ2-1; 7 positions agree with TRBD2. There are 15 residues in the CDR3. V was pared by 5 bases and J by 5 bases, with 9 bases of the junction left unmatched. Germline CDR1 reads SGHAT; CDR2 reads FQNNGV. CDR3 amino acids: CASSMNWGRDNEQFF. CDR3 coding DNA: TGTGCCAGCAGCATGAACTGGGGGAGGGACAATGAGCAGTTCTTC.